This T cell receptor (beta chain) derives from a study of blood T cell repertoires in COVID-19. Study overall: Sites across the United States, Italy and Spain contributed samples from acute and convalescent COVID-19.

The CDR3 sequence is 11 residues long. Germline V gene sequence: CDR1 SEHNR, CDR2 FQNEAQ (reference sequence). V gave up 3 bases and J gave up 6 bases, with 6 bases separating them. Using immunoSEQ multiplex PCR, the repertoire was profiled, and TCRdb retains in-frame clones only, with some absent. Of a few hundred thousand clones listed, roughly 87% are singletons. Two negative PCRs, clearance, or symptom resolution characterized the recovered Cohort 3 donors. This chain uses TRBV7-9 with TRBJ2-7; D unclear. Sequencing was carried out using PBMCs or T cells enriched from blood (not recorded which). This receptor was obtained from a woman aged 25 to 39 who had recovered from COVID-19. CDR3 bases: TGTGCCAGCAGCTTCAGTTTCGAGCAGTACTTC. Translating it yields CASSFSFEQYF.